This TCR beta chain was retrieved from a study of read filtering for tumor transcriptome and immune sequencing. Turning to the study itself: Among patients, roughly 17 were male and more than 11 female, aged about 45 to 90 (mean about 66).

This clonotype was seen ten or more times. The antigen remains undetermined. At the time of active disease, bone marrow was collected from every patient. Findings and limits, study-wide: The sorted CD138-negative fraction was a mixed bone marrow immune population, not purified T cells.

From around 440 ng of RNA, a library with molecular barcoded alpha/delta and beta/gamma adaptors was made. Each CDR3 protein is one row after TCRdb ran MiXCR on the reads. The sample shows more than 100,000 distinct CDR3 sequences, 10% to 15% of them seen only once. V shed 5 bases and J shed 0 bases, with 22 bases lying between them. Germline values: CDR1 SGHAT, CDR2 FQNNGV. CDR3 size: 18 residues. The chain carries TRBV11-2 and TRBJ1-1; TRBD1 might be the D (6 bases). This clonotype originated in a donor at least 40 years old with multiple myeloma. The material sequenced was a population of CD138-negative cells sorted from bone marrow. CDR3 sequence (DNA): TGTGCCAGCAGCGCCCGCGCCGGGCTGGGGGGCATGAACACTGAAGCTTTCTTT. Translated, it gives CASSARAGLGGMNTEAFF.